This T cell receptor beta chain is from a study of radiation and T cells in renal cell carcinoma. The treatment was: 15 Gy SBRT to primary tumor, nephrectomy 4 weeks later. Nephrectomy followed 15 Gy stereotactic body radiation by 4 weeks. The repertoire was sequenced with immunoSEQ multiplex PCR; TCRdb's copy has only in-frame clones and lacks some. The sample shows around 15,000 clones, roughly 50% of them seen only once. Worth noting for this clone: Its cognate antigen is unknown.

The CDR3 runs to 13 residues. Germline CDR1 is KGHSH and CDR2 is LQKENI. The V and J ends lost 6 bases and 7 bases respectively, with 12 bases between them. General study findings and limits: Tumor samples were small regions of 0.9 to 1 g. Top tumor clonotypes rose in blood 2 weeks post-radiation, then contracted. Irradiated tumors had higher TCR clonality than control tumors.

The chain couples TRBV18 to TRBJ1-4; D gene unclear. The source of this sequence is a woman aged 55 to 70 with renal cell carcinoma. The sequencing used tumor tissue, collected from a patient whose treatment included radiotherapy and nephrectomy. The CDR3 reads CASSRGAGEKLFF. In nucleotides, the CDR3 is TGTGCCAGCTCGCGGGGAGCGGGTGAAAAACTGTTTTTT.